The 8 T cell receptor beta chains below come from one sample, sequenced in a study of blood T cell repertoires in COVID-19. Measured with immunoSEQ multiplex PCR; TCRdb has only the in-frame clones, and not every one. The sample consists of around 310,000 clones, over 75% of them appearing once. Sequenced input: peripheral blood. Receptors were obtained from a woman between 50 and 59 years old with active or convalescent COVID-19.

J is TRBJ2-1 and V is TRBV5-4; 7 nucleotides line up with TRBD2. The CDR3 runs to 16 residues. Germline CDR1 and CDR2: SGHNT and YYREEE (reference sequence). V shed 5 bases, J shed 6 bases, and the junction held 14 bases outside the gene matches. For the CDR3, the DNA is TGTGCCAGCAGTGGACGGGTGGCGGGAGAGGGCAATGAGCAGTTCTTC. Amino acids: CASSGRVAGEGNEQFF.

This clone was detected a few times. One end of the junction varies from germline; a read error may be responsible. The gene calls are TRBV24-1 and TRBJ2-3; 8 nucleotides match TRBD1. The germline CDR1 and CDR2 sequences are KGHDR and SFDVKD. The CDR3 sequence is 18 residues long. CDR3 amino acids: CATSDYRGTISSTDTQYF. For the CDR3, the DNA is TGTGCCACCAGCGATTACAGGGGGACGATAAGTAGCACAGATACGCAGTATTTT.

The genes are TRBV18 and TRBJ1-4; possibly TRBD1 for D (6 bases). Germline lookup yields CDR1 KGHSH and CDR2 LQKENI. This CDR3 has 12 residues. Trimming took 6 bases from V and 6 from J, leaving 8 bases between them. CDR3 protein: CASSRQDEKLFF. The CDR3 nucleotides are TGTGCCAGCTCGAGACAGGATGAAAAACTGTTTTTT. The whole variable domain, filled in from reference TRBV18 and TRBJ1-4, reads NAGVMQNPRHLVRRRGQEARLRCSPMKGHSHVYWYRQLPEEGLKFMVYLQKENIIDESGMPKERFSAEFPKEGPSILRIQQVVRGDSAAYFCASSRQDEKLFFGSGTQLSVL.

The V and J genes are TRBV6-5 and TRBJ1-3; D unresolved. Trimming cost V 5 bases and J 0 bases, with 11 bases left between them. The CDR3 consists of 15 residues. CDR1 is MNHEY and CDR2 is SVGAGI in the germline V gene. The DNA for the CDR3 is TGTGCCAGCAGTCCTCAGAGGAACTCTGGAAACACCATATATTTT. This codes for CASSPQRNSGNTIYF.

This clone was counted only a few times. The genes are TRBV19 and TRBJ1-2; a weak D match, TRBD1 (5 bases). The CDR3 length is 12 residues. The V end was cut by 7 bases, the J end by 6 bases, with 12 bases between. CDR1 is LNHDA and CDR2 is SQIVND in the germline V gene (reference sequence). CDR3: CASKQGKDGYTF. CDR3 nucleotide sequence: TGTGCCAGTAAGCAGGGCAAAGATGGCTACACCTTC.

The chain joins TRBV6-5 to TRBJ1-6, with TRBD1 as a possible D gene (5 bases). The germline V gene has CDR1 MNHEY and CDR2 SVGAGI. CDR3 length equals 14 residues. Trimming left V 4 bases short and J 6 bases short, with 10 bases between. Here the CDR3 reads CASSSDQGNSPLHF. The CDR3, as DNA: TGTGCCAGCAGTTCCGACCAGGGTAATTCACCCCTCCACTTT.

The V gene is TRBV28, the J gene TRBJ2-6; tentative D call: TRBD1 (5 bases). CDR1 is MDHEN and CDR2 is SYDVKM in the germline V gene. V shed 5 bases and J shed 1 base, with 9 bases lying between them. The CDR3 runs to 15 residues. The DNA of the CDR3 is TGTGCCAGCAGTCCCAGGGCATCTGGGGCCAACGTCCTGACTTTC. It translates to CASSPRASGANVLTF. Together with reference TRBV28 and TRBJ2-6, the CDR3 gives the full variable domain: DVKVTQSSRYLVKRTGEKVFLECVQDMDHENMFWYRQDPGLGLRLIYFSYDVKMKEKGDIPEGYSVSREKKERFSLILESASTNQTSMYLCASSPRASGANVLTFGAGSRLTVL.

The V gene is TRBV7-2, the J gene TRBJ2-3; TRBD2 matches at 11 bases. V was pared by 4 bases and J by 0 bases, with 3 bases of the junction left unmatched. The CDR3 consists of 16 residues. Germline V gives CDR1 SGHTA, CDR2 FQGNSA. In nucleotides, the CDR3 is TGTGCCAGCAGCTCAAGACTAGCGGGGAGCACAGATACGCAGTATTTT. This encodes CASSSRLAGSTDTQYF. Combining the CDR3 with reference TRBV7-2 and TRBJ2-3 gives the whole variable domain GAGVSQSPSNKVTEKGKDVELRCDPISGHTALYWYRQSLGQGLEFLIYFQGNSAPDKSGLPSDRFSAERTGGSVSTLTIQRTQQEDSAVYLCASSSRLAGSTDTQYFGPGTRLTVL.